The sequence of this TCR beta chain was determined in a study of blood T cell dynamics during melanoma immunotherapy. Study in general: Standard first-line treatment here was pembrolizumab or nivolumab plus ipilimumab in metastatic melanoma.

This CDR3 has 15 amino acids. The V end was cut by 5 bases, the J end by 4 bases, with 14 bases between. Germline V gene lookup returns CDR1 WNHNN and CDR2 SYGVQD (reference sequence). The assay was immunoSEQ multiplex PCR, and TCRdb's table has in-frame clones only and misses some. The table includes about 8,600 clones, over 75% detected once. Broader study findings: It remained unknown if the driving T cell clones were melanoma-specific.

Notes on this clone: As yet, its antigen is unknown.

Sample time point: week 3, after first cycle of checkpoint inhibitor. Patients with prior systemic cancer treatment, concomitant immunosuppressants, or other active malignancies were excluded. The clonotype originates from a human donor with melanoma. The genes are TRBV10-1 and TRBJ1-4; D remains unclear. The material was blood, obtained from a patient treated with checkpoint blockade. The CDR3 DNA follows: TGCGCCAGCAGTATTCCCGGGCCCCTTAATGAAAAACTGTTTTTT. Its protein product is CASSIPGPLNEKLFF.